This T cell receptor (beta chain) was profiled in a study of PD-1 blockade in mismatch repair-deficient tumors (dated by TCRdb to about 2017). In the study overall: Between late 2013 and late 2016, the trial enrolled about 78 consecutive patients with roughly twelve types of mismatch repair-deficient cancer, all of whom had received prior treatment and were progressing. Tumor-associated T cell clones in the peripheral blood of patients responding to PD-1 blockade were tracked using deep sequencing of TCR CDR3 regions.

The germline V gene specifies SGHTS as CDR1 and YDEGEE as CDR2. Including cysteine and phenylalanine, the CDR3 has 15 amino acids. Here the CDR3 DNA is all that survives: 45 bases in frame from base 1. V is reduced by 1 base and J by 0 bases, leaving a spacing of 11 bases between them. Results and caveats for the whole study, not just this receptor: Clones residing in the tumor, which were often undetectable in blood before treatment, expanded quickly after pembrolizumab and then contracted, generally before radiologic responses.

In the case of this clone: Its antigen remains unidentified. No much larger clone is present one base from it, and per-base qualities are unavailable.

For each enrolled patient, mismatch repair deficiency was established using either polymerase chain reaction or immunohistochemistry. TCR sequencing was carried out for three patients who responded to pembrolizumab therapy. The phase II trial prospectively evaluated PD-1 blockade with pembrolizumab in advanced mismatch repair-deficient cancers, independent of tissue of origin. Serial peripheral blood T cell samples were collected before and at multiple times after starting PD-1 blockade. Blood sampling time points were reported as weeks after the first dose of pembrolizumab. The method behind the library was the immunoSEQ multiplex PCR assay. The table comes from immuneACCESS by way of TCRdb, which keeps in-frame sequences with V and J called. Part of the clones is missing from these tables; in studies checked, under half for an unresolved V gene and the rest for unknown reasons. Across this sample there are approximately 120,000 clones, with more than 85% seen only once. Of the sample, around an eighth falls within the top ten clones.

Sequenced material: peripheral blood, taken 44 weeks after starting pembrolizumab. The TCR was taken from an adult with mismatch repair-deficient cancer. The chain is made from TRBV5-8 and TRBJ2-7; the D gene is perhaps TRBD1, from 5 matching bases. The CDR3 protein is CASSLQDSLSYEQYF. The nucleotide sequence is TGTGCCAGCAGCTTGCAAGACAGTCTCTCCTACGAGCAGTACTTC.